The entry that follows covers one TCR beta chain sequence. This sample is part of a study of PD-L1 blockade in urothelial cancer. The CDR3 is 16 amino acids. J was trimmed by 7 bases and V by 3 bases; bases with no gene match: 6. The germline V gene encodes CDR1 MGHRA and CDR2 YSYEKL. Libraries were prepared by immunoSEQ multiplex PCR; TCRdb keeps only in-frame clonotypes and omits some of them. The sample has some 15,000 clones, roughly 90% seen once; the top ten hold nearly 15%. This chain connects TRBV4-1 to TRBJ2-1; 13 bases are shared with TRBD2. The source of this sequence is a man between 65 and 80 years old with urothelial cancer. The material was PBMCs, obtained around atezolizumab (anti-PD-L1) treatment. CDR3 nucleotide sequence: TGCGCCAGCAGCCACCAACTAGCGGGGGGGCTGAATGAGCAGTTCTTC. Translated, it gives CASSHQLAGGLNEQFF.